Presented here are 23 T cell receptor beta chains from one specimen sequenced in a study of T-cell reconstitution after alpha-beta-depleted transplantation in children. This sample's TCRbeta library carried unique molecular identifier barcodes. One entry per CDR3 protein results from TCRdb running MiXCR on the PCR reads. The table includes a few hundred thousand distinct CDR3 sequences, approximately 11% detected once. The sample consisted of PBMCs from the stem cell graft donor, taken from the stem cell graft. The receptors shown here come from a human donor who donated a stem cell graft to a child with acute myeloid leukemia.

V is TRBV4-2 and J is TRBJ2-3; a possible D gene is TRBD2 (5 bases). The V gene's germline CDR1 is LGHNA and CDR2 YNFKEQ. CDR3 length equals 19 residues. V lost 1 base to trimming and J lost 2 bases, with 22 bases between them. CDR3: CASSQALSGLGALTDTQYF. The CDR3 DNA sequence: TGTGCCAGCAGCCAAGCGTTGAGCGGATTGGGTGCTCTCACAGATACGCAGTATTTT.

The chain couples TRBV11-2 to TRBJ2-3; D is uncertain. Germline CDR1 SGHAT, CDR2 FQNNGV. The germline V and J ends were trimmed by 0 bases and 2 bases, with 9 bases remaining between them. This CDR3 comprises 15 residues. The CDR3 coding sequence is TGTGCCAGCAGCTTAGATCTGGGTACCACAGATACGCAGTATTTT. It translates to CASSLDLGTTDTQYF.

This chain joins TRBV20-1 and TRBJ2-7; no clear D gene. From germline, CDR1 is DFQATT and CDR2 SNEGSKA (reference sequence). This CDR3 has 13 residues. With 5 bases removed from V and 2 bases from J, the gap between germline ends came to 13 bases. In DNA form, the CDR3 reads TGCAGTGCTGCCCCAAGGGCGACCTACGAGCAGTACTTC. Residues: CSAAPRATYEQYF.

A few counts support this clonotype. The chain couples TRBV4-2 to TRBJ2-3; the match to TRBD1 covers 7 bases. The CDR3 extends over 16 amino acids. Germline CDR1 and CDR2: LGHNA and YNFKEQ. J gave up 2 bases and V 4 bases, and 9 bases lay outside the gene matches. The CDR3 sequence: CASSRKQGTDTDTQYF. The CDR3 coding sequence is TGTGCCAGCAGCCGTAAACAGGGGACCGACACAGATACGCAGTATTTT.

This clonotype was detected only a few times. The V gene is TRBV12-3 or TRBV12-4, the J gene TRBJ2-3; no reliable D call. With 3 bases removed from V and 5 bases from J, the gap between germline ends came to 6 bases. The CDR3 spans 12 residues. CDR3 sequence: CASSFGVDTQYF. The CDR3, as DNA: TGTGCCAGCAGTTTTGGCGTAGATACGCAGTATTTT.

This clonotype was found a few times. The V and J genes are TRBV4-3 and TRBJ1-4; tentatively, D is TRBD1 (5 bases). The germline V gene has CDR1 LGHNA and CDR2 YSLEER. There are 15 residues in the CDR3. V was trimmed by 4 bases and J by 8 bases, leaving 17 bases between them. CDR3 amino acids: CASSPRRAGEEKLFF. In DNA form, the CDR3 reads TGCGCCAGCAGCCCACGCCGAGCGGGGGAGGAAAAACTGTTTTTT.

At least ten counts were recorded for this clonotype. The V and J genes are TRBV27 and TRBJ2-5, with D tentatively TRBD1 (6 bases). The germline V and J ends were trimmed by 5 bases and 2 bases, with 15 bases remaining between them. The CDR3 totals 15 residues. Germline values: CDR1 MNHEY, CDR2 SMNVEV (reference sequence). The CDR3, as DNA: TGTGCCAGCAGTGGATTAGGACAGCGTCAAGAGACCCAGTACTTC. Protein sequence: CASSGLGQRQETQYF.

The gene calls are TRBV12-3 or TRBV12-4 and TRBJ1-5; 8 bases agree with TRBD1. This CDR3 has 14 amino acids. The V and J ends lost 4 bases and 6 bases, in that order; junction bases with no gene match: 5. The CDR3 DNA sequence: TGTGCCAGCAGTTCGCAGACAGGGGTTCAGCCCCAGCATTTT. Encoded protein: CASSSQTGVQPQHF.

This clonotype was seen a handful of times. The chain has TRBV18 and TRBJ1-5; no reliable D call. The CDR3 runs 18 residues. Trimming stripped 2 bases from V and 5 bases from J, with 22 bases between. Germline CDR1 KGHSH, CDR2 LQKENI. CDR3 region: CASSPATSSETVHQPQHF. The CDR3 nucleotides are TGTGCCAGCTCACCAGCAACCTCTTCGGAAACAGTACATCAGCCCCAGCATTTT.

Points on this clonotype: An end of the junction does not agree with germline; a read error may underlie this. The CDR3: CVSSYPGSNYGYTF. The DNA for the CDR3 is TGTGTCAGCAGTTACCCGGGATCTAACTATGGCTACACCTTC. V usage is TRBV6-2 or TRBV6-3 and J usage is TRBJ1-2, with no clear D. This CDR3 region has 14 residues. CDR1 and CDR2 from the germline V gene are MNHEY and SVGEGT.

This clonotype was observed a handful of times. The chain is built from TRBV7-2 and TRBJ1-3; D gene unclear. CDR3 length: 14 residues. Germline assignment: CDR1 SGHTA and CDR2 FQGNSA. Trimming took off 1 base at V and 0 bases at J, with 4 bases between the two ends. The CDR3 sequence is CASSLVSSGNTIYF. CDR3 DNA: TGTGCCAGCAGCTTAGTCAGCTCTGGAAACACCATATATTTT.

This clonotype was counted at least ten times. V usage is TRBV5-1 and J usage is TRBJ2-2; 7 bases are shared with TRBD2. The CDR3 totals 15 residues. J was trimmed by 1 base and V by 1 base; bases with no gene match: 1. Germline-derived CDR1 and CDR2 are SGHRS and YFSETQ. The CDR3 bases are TGCGCCAGCAGCTTGTCGGGGGGGAACACCGGGGAGCTGTTTTTT. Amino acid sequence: CASSLSGGNTGELFF.

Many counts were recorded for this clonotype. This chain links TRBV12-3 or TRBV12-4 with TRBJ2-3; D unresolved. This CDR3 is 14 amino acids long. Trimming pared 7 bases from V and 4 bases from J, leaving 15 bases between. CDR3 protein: CASKHGLSADTQYF. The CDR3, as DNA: TGTGCCAGCAAGCACGGTTTATCGGCAGATACGCAGTATTTT.

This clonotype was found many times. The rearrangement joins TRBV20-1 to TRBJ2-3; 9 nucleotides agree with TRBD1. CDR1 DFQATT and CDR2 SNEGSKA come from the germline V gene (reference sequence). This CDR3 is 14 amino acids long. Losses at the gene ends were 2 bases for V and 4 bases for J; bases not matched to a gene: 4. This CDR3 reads CSARSGTGSDTQYF. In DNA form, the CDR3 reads TGCAGTGCTAGATCCGGGACAGGGTCAGATACGCAGTATTTT.

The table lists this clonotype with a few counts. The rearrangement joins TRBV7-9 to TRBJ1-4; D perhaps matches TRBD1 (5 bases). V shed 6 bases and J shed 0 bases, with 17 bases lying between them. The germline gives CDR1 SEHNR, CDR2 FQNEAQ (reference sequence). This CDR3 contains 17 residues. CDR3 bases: TGTGCCAGCAGGTCTGGGACGGAAGACCCAACTAATGAAAAACTGTTTTTT. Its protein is CASRSGTEDPTNEKLFF.

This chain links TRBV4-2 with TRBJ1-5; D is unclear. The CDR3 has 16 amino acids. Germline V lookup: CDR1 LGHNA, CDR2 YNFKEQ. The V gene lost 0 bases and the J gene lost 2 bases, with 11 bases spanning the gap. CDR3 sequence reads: CASSQDELIGNQPQHF. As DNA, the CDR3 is TGTGCCAGCAGCCAAGATGAGTTAATCGGCAATCAGCCCCAGCATTTT.

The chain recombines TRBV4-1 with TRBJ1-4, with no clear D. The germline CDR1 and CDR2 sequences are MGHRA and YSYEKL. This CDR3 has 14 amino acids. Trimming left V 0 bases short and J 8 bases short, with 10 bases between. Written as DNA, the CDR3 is TGCGCCAGCAGCCAAGAACGGCGTGGAGAAAAACTGTTTTTT. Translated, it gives CASSQERRGEKLFF.

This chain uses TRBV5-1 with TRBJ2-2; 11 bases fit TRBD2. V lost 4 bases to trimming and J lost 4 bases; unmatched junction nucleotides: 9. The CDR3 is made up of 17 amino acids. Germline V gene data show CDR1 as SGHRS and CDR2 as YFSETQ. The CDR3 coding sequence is TGCGCCAGCAGCATGGGACTAGCGGTGTCGGGCACCGGGGAGCTGTTTTTT. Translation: CASSMGLAVSGTGELFF.

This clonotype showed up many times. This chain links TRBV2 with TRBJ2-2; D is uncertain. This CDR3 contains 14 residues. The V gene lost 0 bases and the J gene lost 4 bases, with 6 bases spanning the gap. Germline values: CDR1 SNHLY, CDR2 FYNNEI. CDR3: CASSEARTTGELFF. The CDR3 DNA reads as TGTGCCAGCAGTGAAGCTAGAACCACCGGGGAGCTGTTTTTT.

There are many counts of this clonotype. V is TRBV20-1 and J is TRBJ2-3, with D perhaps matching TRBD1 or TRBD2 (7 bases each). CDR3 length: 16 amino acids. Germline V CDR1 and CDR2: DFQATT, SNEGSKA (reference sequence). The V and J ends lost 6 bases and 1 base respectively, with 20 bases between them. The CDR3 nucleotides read TGCAGTGCCCAGGGGGGGGCAGAGGGCCGCACAGATACGCAGTATTTT. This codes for CSAQGGAEGRTDTQYF.

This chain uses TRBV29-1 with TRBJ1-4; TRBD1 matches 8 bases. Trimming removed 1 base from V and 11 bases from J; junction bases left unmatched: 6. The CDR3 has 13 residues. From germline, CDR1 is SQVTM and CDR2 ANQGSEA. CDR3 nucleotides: TGCAGCGTTGAAGGCAGGGGGCATCAGAAACTGTTTTTT. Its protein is CSVEGRGHQKLFF. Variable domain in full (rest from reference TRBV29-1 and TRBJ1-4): SAVISQKPSRDICQRGTSLTIQCQVDSQVTMMFWYRQQPGQSLTLIATANQGSEATYESGFVIDKFPISRPNLTFSTLTVSNMSPEDSSIYLCSVEGRGHQKLFFGSGTQLSVL.

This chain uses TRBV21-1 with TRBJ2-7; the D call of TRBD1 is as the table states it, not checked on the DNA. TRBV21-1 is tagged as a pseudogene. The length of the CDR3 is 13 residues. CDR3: CASSATVFDEQYF. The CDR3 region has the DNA TGTGCCAGCAGCGCGACAGTTTTCGACGAGCAGTACTTC.

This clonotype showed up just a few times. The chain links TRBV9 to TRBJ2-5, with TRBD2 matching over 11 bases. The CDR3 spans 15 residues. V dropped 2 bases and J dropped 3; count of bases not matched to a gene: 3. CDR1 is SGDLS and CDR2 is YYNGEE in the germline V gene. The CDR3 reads CASSVSSGRKETQYF. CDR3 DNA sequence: TGTGCCAGCAGCGTCTCTAGCGGGAGGAAAGAGACCCAGTACTTC.